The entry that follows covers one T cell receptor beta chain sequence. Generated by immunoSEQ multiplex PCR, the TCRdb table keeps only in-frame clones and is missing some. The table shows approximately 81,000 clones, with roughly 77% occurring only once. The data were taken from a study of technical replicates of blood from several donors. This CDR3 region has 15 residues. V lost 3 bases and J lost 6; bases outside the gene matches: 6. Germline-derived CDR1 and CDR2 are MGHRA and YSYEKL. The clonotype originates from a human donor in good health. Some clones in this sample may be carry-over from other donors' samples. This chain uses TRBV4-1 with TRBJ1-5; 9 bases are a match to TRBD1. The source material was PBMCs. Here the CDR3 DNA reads TGCGCCAGCAGCCATCAACAGGGGGCAGTTCAGCCCCAGCATTTT. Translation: CASSHQQGAVQPQHF.